The 30 T cell receptor beta chains given below trace back to one sample, sequenced in a study of regulatory T cells in long-lasting Graves disease. The sample's time point: persistent/refractory GD, antithyroid drugs over 5 years with positive TRAb. Making the TCR library involved RNA that had been extracted from PBMCs. Sequencing libraries for TCR beta were prepared with iRepertoire HTBI primers and Arm-PCR of CDR3 regions. TCRdb analysed the multiplex PCR reads with MiXCR anew, one entry per CDR3 protein. The data contain 700,000 or so distinct CDR3 sequences, 30% of them seen just once; the ten biggest clones take up roughly 41%. Sequencing was performed on peripheral blood mononuclear cells (PBMCs), taken when the disease was refractory, from a patient treated with antithyroid drugs. These receptors all come from a female donor with Graves disease.

The V and J genes are TRBV10-2 and TRBJ1-3; D may be TRBD1 (5 bases). Germline values: CDR1 WSHSY, CDR2 SAAADI. The CDR3 consists of 13 residues. Trimming shortened V by 4 bases and J by 4 bases, and 8 bases separated the two germline ends. The CDR3 nucleotides read TGCGCCAGCAGTGGGGACGGGGGAAACACCATATATTTT. Translating it yields CASSGDGGNTIYF.

Many counts were recorded for this clonotype. V is TRBV2 and J is TRBJ2-2, with D possibly TRBD2 on 6 matching bases. The CDR3 has 15 amino acids. Deletions cut 3 bases from V and 6 bases from J, with 14 bases between. The germline CDR1 and CDR2 sequences are SNHLY and FYNNEI. DNA of the CDR3: TGTGCCAGCAGTGAGGTGCTAGCGTCATCCGGGGAGCTGTTTTTT. This codes for CASSEVLASSGELFF. Full variable domain (missing parts from reference TRBV2 and TRBJ2-2): EPEVTQTPSHQVTQMGQEVILRCVPISNHLYFYWYRQILGQKVEFLVSFYNNEISEKSEIFDDQFSVERPDGSNFTLKIRSTKLEDSAMYFCASSEVLASSGELFFGEGSRLTVL.

V gene TRBV11-2 combines with J gene TRBJ1-4; D may be TRBD1 (5 bases). The V and J ends lost 3 bases and 14 bases respectively, with 22 bases between them. Germline V gene data show CDR1 as SGHAT and CDR2 as FQNNGV. This CDR3 comprises 15 residues. CDR3 sequence reads: CASSLGRGRIGGLFF. In nucleotides, the CDR3 is TGTGCCAGCAGCTTGGGACGCGGGCGAATTGGGGGGCTGTTTTTT.

This chain uses TRBV20-1 with TRBJ2-1; D is perhaps TRBD2 (6 bases). In germline, CDR1 is DFQATT, CDR2 SNEGSKA (reference sequence). V was clipped by 6 bases and J by 2 bases, with 20 bases between them. The CDR3 loop spans 16 amino acids. CDR3 DNA sequence: TGCAGTGCCAAGGAGGGGCGCTTTGGGACCTACAATGAGCAGTTCTTC. Protein: CSAKEGRFGTYNEQFF.

This clonotype was found many times. For the CDR3, the DNA is TGTGCCAGCAGCGCCCCCGGGACACCGCTACCCGAGCAGTACTTC. Amino acid sequence: CASSAPGTPLPEQYF. The rearrangement joins TRBV28 to TRBJ2-7; D is possibly TRBD1 (6 bases). The CDR3 length is 15 residues. In germline, CDR1 is MDHEN, CDR2 SYDVKM. Trimming left V 6 bases short and J 6 bases short, with 21 bases between.

The chain carries TRBV6-2 or TRBV6-3 and TRBJ1-5, with D hard to call. Germline CDR1 is MNHEY and CDR2 is SVGEGT. V dropped 8 bases and J dropped 0 bases, with 8 bases sitting between them. There are 13 residues in the CDR3. The CDR3: CASHSYSNQPQHF. DNA for the CDR3: TGTGCCAGCCACAGTTATAGCAATCAGCCCCAGCATTTT.

This chain joins TRBV7-8 and TRBJ1-1, with a tentative D call TRBD1 (5 bases). The V end lost 5 bases, the J end lost 10 bases, and 14 bases lay between the germline ends. From germline, CDR1 is SGHVS and CDR2 FQNEAQ. The CDR3 extends over 12 amino acids. The CDR3 reads CASSTGTSGAFF. DNA for the CDR3: TGTGCCAGCAGCACCGGGACGAGTGGAGCTTTCTTT.

The chain carries TRBV5-1 and TRBJ2-7, with TRBD1 identical over 9 bases. The trim removed 5 bases at V and 1 base at J, leaving 4 bases unmatched. The CDR3 is 14 residues long. Germline CDR1 SGHRS, CDR2 YFSETQ. DNA for the CDR3: TGCGCCAGCAGAACGGGACAGGGTTCCTACGAGCAGTACTTC. Translation: CASRTGQGSYEQYF.

The chain has TRBV12-3 or TRBV12-4 and TRBJ2-7, with D tentatively TRBD2 (6 bases). The CDR3 covers 15 residues. The germline V and J ends were trimmed by 3 bases and 2 bases, with 14 bases remaining between them. Here the CDR3 DNA reads TGTGCCAGCAGTTTTATTCGGGAGATTCCCTACGAGCAGTACTTC. Its protein is CASSFIREIPYEQYF.

This clonotype has ten or more counts. The chain combines TRBV6-5 with TRBJ1-5; TRBD1 agrees at 9 bases. The CDR3 sequence is 16 residues long. J was trimmed by 7 bases and V by 3 bases; bases with no gene match: 10. Germline V CDR1 and CDR2: MNHEY, SVGAGI. This CDR3 is CASSYSGTGIGQPQHF. The CDR3 nucleotides read TGTGCCAGCAGTTATTCCGGGACAGGGATCGGGCAGCCCCAGCATTTT.

This clonotype came up many times. The V call is TRBV2, the J call TRBJ1-1, with D possibly being TRBD1 (5 bases). The CDR3 consists of 14 residues. Trimming left V 7 bases short and J 5 bases short, with 17 bases between. Looked up from germline, CDR1 is SNHLY and CDR2 is FYNNEI. The CDR3 nucleotides read TGTGCCAGCACCCGGACAAACCCGACGACTGAAGCTTTCTTT. Its translation is CASTRTNPTTEAFF. Combining the CDR3 with reference TRBV2 and TRBJ1-1 gives the whole variable domain EPEVTQTPSHQVTQMGQEVILRCVPISNHLYFYWYRQILGQKVEFLVSFYNNEISEKSEIFDDQFSVERPDGSNFTLKIRSTKLEDSAMYFCASTRTNPTTEAFFGQGTRLTVV.

In this sample, this clonotype turned up many times. This chain connects TRBV20-1 to TRBJ2-4, with D possibly TRBD2 on 6 matching bases. V lost 2 bases, J lost 6 bases, and 17 bases lay in between. CDR3 length equals 15 residues. Germline assignment: CDR1 DFQATT and CDR2 SNEGSKA (reference sequence). The CDR3 DNA follows: TGCAGTGCTAGATCGGCTGGGGGGAGTACAAACATTCAGTACTTC. Residues: CSARSAGGSTNIQYF.

The chain employs TRBV12-3 or TRBV12-4 and TRBJ1-5; a weak D match, TRBD1 (5 bases). The germline V and J ends were trimmed by 3 bases and 3 bases, with 15 bases remaining between them. The CDR3 runs to 16 residues. This chain's CDR3 is CASSLGQGSFNQPQHF. In DNA form, the CDR3 reads TGTGCCAGCAGTTTGGGGCAGGGAAGTTTCAATCAGCCCCAGCATTTT.

This chain joins TRBV7-2 and TRBJ1-1, with unresolved D. Trimming cost V 2 bases and J 5 bases, with 15 bases left between them. Germline CDR1 reads SGHTA; CDR2 reads FQGNSA. The CDR3 loop spans 15 amino acids. In DNA, the CDR3 is TGTGCCAGCAGCTTAAAGCTAAGGGCGCGGACTGAAGCTTTCTTT. This sequence encodes CASSLKLRARTEAFF.

The J gene is TRBJ2-5, the V gene TRBV10-3; perhaps TRBD2 as D (6 bases). Trimming took off 10 bases at V and 2 bases at J, with 14 bases between the two ends. This CDR3 region has 13 residues. CDR1 and CDR2 (germline): ENHRY, SYGVKD. As DNA, the CDR3 is TGTGCCACCGCTGCAGGGAGGCAAGAGACCCAGTACTTC. Translation gives CATAAGRQETQYF.

A note on this clonotype: Just one base apart from a much larger clone, this may be a read error. The chain carries TRBV6-9 and TRBJ1-2; D unresolved. Germline lookup yields CDR1 MNHGY and CDR2 SVAAGI. CDR3 size: 14 residues. Trimming cost V 3 bases and J 7 bases, with 15 bases left between them. The CDR3 loop reads CASSYSPDCGGYTF. CDR3 coding DNA: TGTGCCAGCAGTTACTCTCCAGACTGTGGTGGCTACACCTTC.

This clonotype was detected a few times. This rearrangement joins TRBV11-1 to TRBJ1-1, with a possible D match to TRBD1 (5 bases). Between the trimmed V and J ends, which lost 1 base and 7 bases, there was a span of 19 bases. The CDR3 totals 16 residues. CDR1 and CDR2 from the germline V gene are SGHAT and FQDESV (reference sequence). CDR3 nucleotides: TGTGCCAGCAGCTTAGGAGGGGCCCGACGTAGGGGTGAAGCTTTCTTT. Encoded protein: CASSLGGARRRGEAFF.

Many counts were recorded for this clonotype. The rearrangement joins TRBV28 to TRBJ1-1; 10 bases line up with TRBD1. The CDR3 runs to 14 residues. J was trimmed by 5 bases and V by 6 bases; bases with no gene match: 6. CDR1 and CDR2 (germline): MDHEN, SYDVKM. CDR3 region: CASRRQGAITEAFF. The CDR3 nucleotides are TGTGCCAGCAGACGACAGGGGGCAATTACTGAAGCTTTCTTT.

The table lists this clonotype with many counts. The CDR3 here is CASSAQGRDEQFF. The CDR3 nucleotides are TGTGCCAGCAGTGCCCAGGGGAGGGATGAGCAGTTCTTC. The rearrangement uses TRBV12-3 or TRBV12-4 and TRBJ2-1; possible D gene TRBD2, 7 bases. The V end was cut by 5 bases, the J end by 8 bases, with 13 bases between. This CDR3 is 13 amino acids long.

This clonotype was observed a few times. The chain has TRBV12-3 or TRBV12-4 and TRBJ2-7; D gene uncertain. This CDR3 spans 12 amino acids. The V gene lost 6 bases and the J gene lost 3 bases, with 9 bases spanning the gap. The DNA of the CDR3 is TGTGCCAGCAGAAGGTCGAACTACGAGCAGTACTTC. It translates to CASRRSNYEQYF.

The genes are TRBV29-1 and TRBJ1-2; no clear D gene. The CDR3 is 15 residues long. From germline, CDR1 is SQVTM and CDR2 ANQGSEA. The ends were cut back, 6 bases at V and 4 bases at J, with 21 bases in the middle. CDR3 in amino acids: CSVRAKGQDIYGYTF. Written as DNA, the CDR3 is TGCAGCGTCCGAGCGAAGGGTCAGGATATCTATGGCTACACCTTC.

This clonotype turned up a few times. The V gene is TRBV30, the J gene TRBJ1-4; D ambiguous. Germline loops: CDR1 GTSNPN, CDR2 SVGIG (reference sequence). V lost 3 bases and J lost 0, with 11 bases in between. The CDR3 extends over 15 amino acids. CDR3 bases: TGTGCCTGGAGGCTCGGACTAACAACTAATGAAAAACTGTTTTTT. Its translation is CAWRLGLTTNEKLFF.

Details on this clonotype: A read error may be the cause here, since a much bigger clone is one base away. This sequence joins TRBV28 and TRBJ1-1; no clear D gene. Germline V gene sequence: CDR1 MDHEN, CDR2 SYDVKM. The CDR3 loop spans 13 amino acids. V lost 11 bases to trimming and J lost 0 bases, with 13 bases between them. The CDR3 here is CAARAGMNTEAFF. The CDR3 DNA reads TGTGCCGCTCGTGCGGGGATGAACACTGAAGCTTTCTTT. Full variable domain (missing parts from reference TRBV28 and TRBJ1-1): DVKVTQSSRYLVKRTGEKVFLECVQDMDHENMFWYRQDPGLGLRLIYFSYDVKMKEKGDIPEGYSVSREKKERFSLILESASTNQTSMYLCAARAGMNTEAFFGQGTRLTVV.

This clonotype was observed at least ten times. The gene calls are TRBV28 and TRBJ1-2; D perhaps matches TRBD1 (6 bases). The CDR3 consists of 12 residues. CDR1 is MDHEN, CDR2 SYDVKM, per germline. Trimming removed 11 bases from V and 8 bases from J, with 18 bases in between. The CDR3 sequence: CAGETGPGGYTF. The DNA of the CDR3 is TGTGCCGGGGAGACAGGACCCGGGGGCTACACCTTC.

The CDR3 nucleotides read TGTGCCAGCAGCCCCGGGACTAGGCTCACAGATACGCAGTATTTT. Its protein is CASSPGTRLTDTQYF. The genes are TRBV11-3 and TRBJ2-3, with 8 bases aligning to TRBD2. Germline trimming cut 5 bases from V and 2 bases from J; bases unmatched to any gene: 6. CDR3 length: 15 amino acids. From germline, CDR1 is SGHNT and CDR2 YENEEA. The whole variable domain, filled in from reference TRBV11-3 and TRBJ2-3, reads EAGVVQSPRYKIIEKKQPVAFWCNPISGHNTLYWYLQNLGQGPELLIRYENEEAVDDSQLPKDRFSAERLKGVDSTLKIQPAELGDSAVYLCASSPGTRLTDTQYFGPGTRLTVL.

There are a few counts of this clonotype. V is TRBV27 and J is TRBJ1-2; D not resolved. This CDR3 has 14 residues. Trimming took 6 bases from V and 0 from J, leaving 11 bases between them. Looked up from germline, CDR1 is MNHEY and CDR2 is SMNVEV (reference sequence). The CDR3 spells CASRETLPNYGYTF. CDR3 sequence (DNA): TGTGCCAGCAGGGAGACCCTCCCTAACTATGGCTACACCTTC.

V and J are TRBV2 and TRBJ2-7; the match to TRBD2 covers 7 bases. The V gene end was trimmed by 4 bases and the J gene end by 6 bases; junction bases not matched to a gene: 9. This CDR3 has 14 residues. Germline lookup yields CDR1 SNHLY and CDR2 FYNNEI. In DNA form, the CDR3 reads TGTGCCAGCAGTGTACGCGGGAGTAGGAGCGAGCAGTACTTC. Translation: CASSVRGSRSEQYF.

The CDR3 bases are TGTGCCAGCAGCTTGGTCGGAGGAGGCAGCAATCAGCCCCAGCATTTT. Translating gives CASSLVGGGSNQPQHF. This chain links TRBV5-6 with TRBJ1-5; D call uncertain. Trimming removed 0 bases from V and 1 base from J, with 11 bases in between. The CDR3 runs to 16 residues. Germline CDR1 reads SGHDT; CDR2 reads YYEEEE.

This clonotype showed up many times. This chain uses TRBV6-1 with TRBJ1-1; TRBD1 matches at 7 bases. This CDR3 is 13 amino acids long. CDR1 is MNHNS and CDR2 is SASEGT in the germline V gene. The J segment lost 4 bases and the V segment lost 10 bases, leaving 9 bases of the junction unmatched. The chain's CDR3 is CATGTQGRTEAFF. The CDR3 DNA reads as TGTGCCACCGGGACACAGGGGCGCACTGAAGCTTTCTTT.

This clonotype occurred many times. The V and J genes are TRBV11-2 and TRBJ1-1; D gene uncertain. Germline V lookup: CDR1 SGHAT, CDR2 FQNNGV. V lost 5 bases to trimming and J lost 0 bases, with 10 bases between them. This CDR3 is 14 amino acids long. The CDR3 is CASSPAGLNTEAFF. CDR3 bases: TGTGCCAGCAGCCCGGCGGGCTTGAACACTGAAGCTTTCTTT.